Each of the 18 T cell receptor beta chains below was sequenced from the same sample in a study of T-cell reconstitution after alpha-beta-depleted transplantation in children. The library targeted TCRbeta and was prepared with unique molecular identifiers. TCRdb called the PCR reads again in MiXCR, with one record for every CDR3 protein. This table holds about 500,000 distinct CDR3 sequences, approximately 29% found once. The input for sequencing was PBMCs from the stem cell graft donor, taken from the stem cell graft. The receptors here all came from a human donor who donated a stem cell graft to a child with aplastic anemia.

The J gene is TRBJ2-7, the V gene TRBV29-1; D perhaps matches TRBD1 (5 bases). The CDR3 has 13 amino acids. V was shortened by 5 bases and J by 4 bases, with 15 bases between the two germline ends. In germline, CDR1 is SQVTM, CDR2 ANQGSEA. The CDR3 spells CSVLQAGKYEQYF. DNA of the CDR3: TGCAGCGTTTTACAGGCAGGGAAATACGAGCAGTACTTC.

The V gene is TRBV5-1, the J gene TRBJ2-7, with D perhaps TRBD1 (7 bases). In germline, CDR1 is SGHRS, CDR2 YFSETQ. Trimming left V 0 bases short and J 5 bases short, with 9 bases between. The CDR3 covers 13 residues. This chain's CDR3 is CASSLARGDEQYV. CDR3 bases: TGCGCCAGCAGCTTGGCCAGGGGGGACGAGCAGTACGTC.

This clonotype appeared many times. The rearrangement joins TRBV7-2 to TRBJ1-2; 8 nucleotides agree with TRBD1. The CDR3 is 13 amino acids. Trimming removed 5 bases from V and 4 bases from J; junction bases left unmatched: 3. In germline, CDR1 is SGHTA, CDR2 FQGNSA. CDR3 residues: CASSPGTGYGYTF. CDR3 in DNA: TGTGCCAGCAGCCCGGGGACAGGCTATGGCTACACCTTC.

The chain couples TRBV7-2 to TRBJ2-3; 9 nucleotides agree with TRBD2. Trimming cost V 8 bases and J 3 bases; bases outside gene matches: 3. Germline-derived CDR1 and CDR2 are SGHTA and FQGNSA. The CDR3 runs to 13 residues. CDR3 loop: CASEREATDTQYF. In nucleotides, the CDR3 is TGTGCCAGCGAGCGGGAGGCGACAGATACGCAGTATTTT.

In DNA form, the CDR3 reads TGCGCCAGCAGTGCCCCTTCGGGAGGTCTCTCTGGGGCCAACGTCCTGACTTTC. Its protein is CASSAPSGGLSGANVLTF. V gene TRBV10-2 combines with J gene TRBJ2-6; 7 bases agree with TRBD2. V lost 4 bases, J lost 0 bases, and 9 bases stayed unmatched. The germline V gene encodes CDR1 WSHSY and CDR2 SAAADI. This CDR3 comprises 18 residues.

The rearrangement uses TRBV12-3 or TRBV12-4 and TRBJ2-7; D could derive from TRBD1 or TRBD2 (5 bases each). The CDR3 is 13 residues long. V lost 5 bases, J lost 2 bases, and 10 bases lay in between. CDR3 in DNA: TGTGCCAGCAGTGGGGGATTCCCCTACGAGCAGTACTTC. It specifies CASSGGFPYEQYF.

The rearrangement uses TRBV18 and TRBJ2-1; D perhaps matches TRBD2 (5 bases). V shed 0 bases and J shed 2 bases, with 14 bases lying between them. CDR1 KGHSH and CDR2 LQKENI come from the germline V gene. The CDR3 sequence is 17 residues long. CDR3 amino acids: CASSPPIRGNTYNEQFF. DNA of the CDR3: TGTGCCAGCTCACCACCGATCCGGGGAAACACCTACAATGAGCAGTTCTTC.

This clonotype was observed a handful of times. The V gene is TRBV7-8, the J gene TRBJ1-2; no definite D call. This CDR3 is 14 amino acids long. V was shortened by 2 bases and J by 4 bases, with 11 bases between the two germline ends. Germline loops: CDR1 SGHVS, CDR2 FQNEAQ. The CDR3 region has the DNA TGTGCCAGCAGCTTACTTAGGTTTGGCTATGGCTACACCTTC. Its translation: CASSLLRFGYGYTF.

This sequence joins TRBV20-1 and TRBJ2-2, with D maybe TRBD2 (5 bases). Per the germline V gene, CDR1 is DFQATT and CDR2 is SNEGSKA (reference sequence). This CDR3 has 14 residues. The V end was cut by 3 bases, the J end by 2 bases, with 10 bases between. The CDR3 DNA reads as TGCAGTGCTAGGGAACTAGGTAACACCGGGGAGCTGTTTTTT. It is translated as CSARELGNTGELFF.

The CDR3 protein is CASSLTDYEQYV. CDR3 nucleotide sequence: TGTGCCAGCAGCTTGACGGACTACGAGCAGTACGTC. The J gene is TRBJ2-7, the V gene TRBV7-8, with D unresolved. CDR1 is SGHVS, CDR2 FQNEAQ, per germline. V shed 3 bases and J shed 3 bases, with 6 bases lying between them. The CDR3 is 12 residues long.

This CDR3 is CAWSSTDTQYF. For the CDR3, the DNA is TGTGCCTGGAGTAGCACAGATACGCAGTATTTT. The gene calls are TRBV30 and TRBJ2-3; D not resolved. Germline V lookup: CDR1 GTSNPN, CDR2 SVGIG (reference sequence). V lost 2 bases and J 0 bases, leaving 0 bases between the germline ends. This CDR3 contains 11 residues.

V and J are TRBV19 and TRBJ2-3; 12 bases map to TRBD1. Germline-derived CDR1 and CDR2 are LNHDA and SQIVND (reference sequence). This CDR3 is 15 amino acids long. V shed 10 bases, J shed 2 bases, and the junction held 7 bases outside the gene matches. The CDR3 bases are TGTGCCACCCGGGACAGGGGGCGGTCCACAGATACGCAGTATTTT. This translates into CATRDRGRSTDTQYF.

J is TRBJ1-1 and V is TRBV7-2; D possibly corresponds to TRBD1 (5 bases). The germline V gene encodes CDR1 SGHTA and CDR2 FQGNSA. The CDR3 covers 12 residues. Trimming shortened V by 5 bases and J by 11 bases, and 15 bases separated the two germline ends. DNA for the CDR3: TGTGCCAGCAGCCCTCGCGAGGGGTGGGCTTTCTTT. Translated: CASSPREGWAFF.

This clonotype was recorded at least ten times. The rearrangement links TRBV29-1 to TRBJ2-3, with D uncertain. V was trimmed by 4 bases and J by 0 bases, leaving 11 bases between them. Per the germline V gene, CDR1 is SQVTM and CDR2 is ANQGSEA. The CDR3 sequence is 14 residues long. The CDR3 loop is CSVGLVASTDTQYF. CDR3 coding DNA: TGCAGCGTTGGGCTTGTTGCTAGCACAGATACGCAGTATTTT.

This clonotype was seen only once. The chain carries TRBV29-1 and TRBJ2-5, with D uncertain. V shed 1 base and J shed 2 bases, with 14 bases lying between them. Germline V gene data show CDR1 as SQVTM and CDR2 as ANQGSEA. The CDR3 covers 15 residues. CDR3: CSVEVGPSVQETQYF. Here the CDR3 DNA reads TGCAGCGTTGAAGTAGGCCCATCGGTTCAAGAGACCCAGTACTTC.

This clonotype turned up a few times. The chain combines TRBV7-2 with TRBJ2-1; 11 nucleotides line up with TRBD2. This CDR3 contains 16 residues. J lost 7 bases, V lost 5 bases, and 10 bases had no gene match. CDR1 and CDR2 from the germline V gene are SGHTA and FQGNSA. This chain's CDR3 is CASSPSLTSGSNEQFF. In DNA form, the CDR3 reads TGTGCCAGCAGCCCTTCCCTAACTAGCGGGAGTAATGAGCAGTTCTTC.

This clonotype was observed a few times. In DNA, the CDR3 is TGTGCCAGCAGCTTATATACAGGCGGCTACACCTTC. Its translation is CASSLYTGGYTF. The V gene is TRBV7-2, the J gene TRBJ1-2; D perhaps matches TRBD1 (5 bases). This CDR3 has 12 amino acids. V was shortened by 2 bases and J by 8 bases, with 9 bases between the two germline ends. In germline, CDR1 is SGHTA, CDR2 FQGNSA.

This chain connects TRBV29-1 to TRBJ1-2, with TRBD1 as a possible D gene (6 bases). Trimming stripped 3 bases from V and 2 bases from J, with 10 bases between. Germline V lookup: CDR1 SQVTM, CDR2 ANQGSEA. The CDR3 has 13 residues. The CDR3: CSVDRGQNYGYTF. The CDR3 DNA reads as TGCAGCGTTGATCGGGGGCAAAACTATGGCTACACCTTC.